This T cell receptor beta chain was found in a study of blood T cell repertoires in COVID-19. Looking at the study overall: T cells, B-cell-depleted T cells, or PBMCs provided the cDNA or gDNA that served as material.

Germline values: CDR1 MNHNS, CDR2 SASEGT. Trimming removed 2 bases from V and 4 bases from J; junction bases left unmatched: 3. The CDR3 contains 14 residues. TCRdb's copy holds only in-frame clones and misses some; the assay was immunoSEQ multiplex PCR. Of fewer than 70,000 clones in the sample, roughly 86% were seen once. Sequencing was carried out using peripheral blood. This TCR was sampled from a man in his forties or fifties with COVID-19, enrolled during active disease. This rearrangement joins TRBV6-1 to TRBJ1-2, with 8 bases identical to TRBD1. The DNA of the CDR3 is TGTGCCAGCAGTGAAACGGGACAGGTCTATGGCTACACCTTC. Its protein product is CASSETGQVYGYTF.